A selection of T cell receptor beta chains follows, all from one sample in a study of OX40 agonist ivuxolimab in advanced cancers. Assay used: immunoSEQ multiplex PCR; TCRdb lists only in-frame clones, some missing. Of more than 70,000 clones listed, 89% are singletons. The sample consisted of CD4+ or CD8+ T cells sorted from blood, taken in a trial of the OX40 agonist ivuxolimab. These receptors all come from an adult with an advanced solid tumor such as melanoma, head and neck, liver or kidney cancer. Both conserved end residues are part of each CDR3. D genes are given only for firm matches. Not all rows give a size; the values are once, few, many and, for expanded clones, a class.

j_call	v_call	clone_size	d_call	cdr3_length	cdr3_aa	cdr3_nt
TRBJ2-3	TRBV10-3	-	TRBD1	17	CAISDPTGLAPTDTQYF	TGTGCCATCAGTGACCCGACAGGGCTAGCACCCACAGATACGCAGTATTTT
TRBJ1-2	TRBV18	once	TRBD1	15	CASSPVTGINYGYTF	TGTGCCAGCTCACCCGTGACAGGGATTAACTATGGCTACACCTTC
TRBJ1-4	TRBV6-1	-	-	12	CASRGPNEKLFF	TGTGCCAGCAGGGGGCCTAATGAAAAACTGTTTTTT
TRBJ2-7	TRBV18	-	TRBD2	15	CASSPRGGTSYEQYF	TGTGCCAGCTCTCCGCGGGGAGGGACCAGCTACGAGCAGTACTTC
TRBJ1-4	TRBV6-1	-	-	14	CASSEAQYNEKLFF	TGTGCCAGCAGTGAAGCCCAGTATAATGAAAAACTGTTTTTT
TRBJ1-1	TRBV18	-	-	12	CASSLRDNEAFF	TGTGCCAGCTCCCTCCGGGACAATGAAGCTTTCTTT
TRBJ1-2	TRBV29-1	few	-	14	CSVDNPGVVYGYTF	TGCAGCGTTGATAACCCAGGGGTGGTCTATGGCTACACCTTC
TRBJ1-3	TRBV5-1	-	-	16	CASSLSSARSGNTIYF	TGCGCCAGCAGCTTGTCTTCAGCTCGCTCTGGAAACACCATATATTTT
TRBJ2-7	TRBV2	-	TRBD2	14	CASSPPGLAREQYF	TGTGCCAGCAGCCCCCCGGGACTAGCGAGGGAGCAGTACTTC
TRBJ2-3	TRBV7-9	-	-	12	CASSPKWDTQYF	TGTGCCAGCAGCCCTAAGTGGGATACGCAGTATTTT
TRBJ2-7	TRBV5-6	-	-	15	CASSPPGGAIYEQYF	TGTGCCAGCAGCCCTCCTGGAGGAGCCATTTACGAGCAGTACTTC
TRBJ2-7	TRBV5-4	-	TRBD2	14	CASRQAGGNYEQYF	TGTGCCAGCCGTCAAGCGGGGGGAAACTACGAGCAGTACTTC
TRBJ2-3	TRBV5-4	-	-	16	CASSLREYGSTDTQYF	TGTGCCAGCAGCTTGCGGGAATATGGGAGCACAGATACGCAGTATTTT
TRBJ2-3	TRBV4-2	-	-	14	CASSLTLLTDTQYF	TGTGCCAGCAGCCTGACTCTCCTCACAGATACGCAGTATTTT
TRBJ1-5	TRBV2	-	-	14	CASSDLLRNQPQHF	TGTGCCAGCAGTGACCTTCTTCGCAATCAGCCCCAGCATTTT
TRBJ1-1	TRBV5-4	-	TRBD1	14	CASSKRTGQPEAFF	TGTGCCAGCAGCAAACGGACAGGGCAACCTGAAGCTTTCTTT
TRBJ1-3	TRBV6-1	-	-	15	CASSWTDSSGNTIYF	TGTGCCAGCAGCTGGACAGACAGCTCTGGAAACACCATATATTTT
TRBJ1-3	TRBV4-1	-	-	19	CASSQVLALGGSSGNTIYF	TGCGCCAGCAGCCAAGTCCTCGCTCTGGGGGGAAGCTCTGGAAACACCATATATTTT
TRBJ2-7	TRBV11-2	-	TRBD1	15	CASGRGTGGTYEQYF	TGTGCCAGCGGGCGCGGGACAGGGGGGACCTACGAGCAGTACTTC
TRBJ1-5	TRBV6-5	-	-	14	CASSLSRDGQPQHF	TGTGCCAGCAGCCTAAGCAGGGACGGTCAGCCCCAGCATTTT
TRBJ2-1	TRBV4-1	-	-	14	CASSPRSSYNEQFF	TGCGCCAGCAGCCCCCGGTCGAGCTACAATGAGCAGTTCTTC
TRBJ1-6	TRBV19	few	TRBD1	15	CASSPGQGYNSPLHF	TGTGCCAGTAGTCCGGGACAGGGCTATAATTCACCCCTCCACTTT
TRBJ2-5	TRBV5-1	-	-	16	CASSLVRGRDGETQYF	TGCGCCAGCAGCTTGGTCAGGGGCAGGGACGGGGAGACCCAGTACTTC
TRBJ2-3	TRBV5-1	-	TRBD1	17	CASSVGLDRVITDTQYF	TGCGCCAGCAGCGTCGGACTGGACAGGGTCATCACAGATACGCAGTATTTT
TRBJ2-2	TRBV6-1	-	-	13	CASSDRNTGELFF	TGTGCCAGCAGTGACAGGAACACCGGGGAGCTGTTTTTT
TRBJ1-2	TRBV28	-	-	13	CASSARQGPFFTF	TGTGCCAGCAGTGCCCGGCAGGGCCCCTTTTTCACCTTC
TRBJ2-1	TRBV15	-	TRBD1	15	CATSSRQGNKNEQFF	TGTGCCACCAGCTCCCGACAGGGAAATAAGAATGAGCAGTTCTTC
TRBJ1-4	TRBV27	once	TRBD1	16	CASSLRLDRPNEKLFF	TGTGCCAGCAGTTTAAGATTGGACAGGCCCAATGAAAAACTGTTTTTT
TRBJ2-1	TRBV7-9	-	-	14	CASSLLAGYNEQFF	TGTGCCAGCAGCTTATTAGCCGGGTACAATGAGCAGTTCTTC
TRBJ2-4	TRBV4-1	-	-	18	CASSQGPQGIRTKNIQYF	TGCGCCAGCAGCCAAGGCCCCCAGGGTATTAGAACCAAAAACATTCAGTACTTC
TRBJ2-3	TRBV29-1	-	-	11	CSVESRDTQYF	TGCAGCGTTGAAAGCAGAGATACGCAGTATTTT
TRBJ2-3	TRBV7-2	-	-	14	CASSPIATTDTQYF	TGTGCCAGCAGCCCTATAGCCACCACAGATACGCAGTATTTT
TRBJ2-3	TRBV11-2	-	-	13	CASSLQGGDTQYF	TGTGCCAGCAGCTTGCAGGGGGGCGATACGCAGTATTTT
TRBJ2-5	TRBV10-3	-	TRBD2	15	CASSWSGRAWETQYF	TGTGCCAGCAGTTGGAGCGGGAGGGCCTGGGAGACCCAGTACTTC
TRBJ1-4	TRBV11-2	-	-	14	CASSLVGHNEKLFF	TGTGCCAGCAGCTTAGTCGGCCATAATGAAAAACTGTTTTTT
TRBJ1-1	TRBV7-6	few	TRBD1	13	CASGDYRGTEAFF	TGTGCCAGCGGTGATTACAGGGGTACTGAAGCTTTCTTT
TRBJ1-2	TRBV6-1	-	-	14	CASSEGVEGHGYTF	TGTGCCAGCAGTGAAGGAGTAGAGGGGCATGGCTACACCTTC
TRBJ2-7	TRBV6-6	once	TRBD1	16	CASREPGQGSSYEQYF	TGTGCCAGCAGGGAACCGGGACAGGGTTCGTCCTACGAGCAGTACTTC
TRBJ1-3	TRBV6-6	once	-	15	CASRTGGDSGNTIYF	TGTGCCAGCAGGACGGGAGGCGACTCTGGAAACACCATATATTTT
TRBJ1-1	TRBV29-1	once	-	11	CSVGGYTEAFF	TGCAGCGTGGGGGGGTACACTGAAGCTTTCTTT
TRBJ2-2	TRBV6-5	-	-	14	CASSYSWGTGELFF	TGTGCCAGCAGTTACTCGTGGGGGACCGGGGAGCTGTTTTTT
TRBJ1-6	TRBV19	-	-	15	CASSLRENLGSPLHF	TGTGCCAGTAGTCTCCGGGAGAATTTGGGGTCACCCCTCCACTTT
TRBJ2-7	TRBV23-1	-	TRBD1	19	CASSQSYWTLGTGVYEQYF	TGCGCCAGCAGTCAATCATATTGGACATTAGGGACAGGGGTATACGAGCAGTACTTC
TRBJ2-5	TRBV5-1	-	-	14	CASSPWTRAGEQYF	TGCGCCAGCAGCCCCTGGACTAGGGCAGGGGAGCAGTACTTC
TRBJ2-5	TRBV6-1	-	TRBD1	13	CASTLTGIETQYF	TGTGCCAGCACTCTGACAGGGATCGAGACCCAGTACTTC
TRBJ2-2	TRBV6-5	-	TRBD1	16	CASSYQGRGRTGELFF	TGTGCCAGCAGTTATCAGGGCAGGGGGCGAACCGGGGAGCTGTTTTTT
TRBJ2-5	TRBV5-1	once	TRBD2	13	CASSGGGQETQYF	TGCGCCAGCAGCGGCGGGGGGCAGGAGACCCAGTACTTC
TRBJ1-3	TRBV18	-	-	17	CASSPVSGASSGNTIYF	TGTGCCAGCTCACCCGTTTCAGGGGCAAGCTCTGGAAACACCATATATTTT
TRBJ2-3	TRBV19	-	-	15	CASSRGRPGTDTQYF	TGTGCCAGTAGTAGGGGACGGCCTGGCACAGATACGCAGTATTTT
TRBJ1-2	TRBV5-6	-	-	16	CASSLSGGALRYGYTF	TGTGCCAGCAGCTTGAGCGGAGGGGCGTTACGATATGGCTACACCTTC
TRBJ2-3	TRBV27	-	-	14	CASSAPVSTDTQYF	TGTGCCAGCAGTGCTCCCGTGAGCACAGATACGCAGTATTTT
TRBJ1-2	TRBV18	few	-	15	CASSPGLTLGGGYTF	TGTGCCAGCTCACCTGGACTGACCCTGGGGGGTGGCTACACCTTC
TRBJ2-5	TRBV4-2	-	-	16	CASSQVVLGDWKTQYF	TGTGCCAGCAGCCAAGTCGTCCTAGGGGATTGGAAGACCCAGTACTTC
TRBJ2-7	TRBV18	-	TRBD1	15	CASSDRTGRTYEQYF	TGTGCCAGCTCTGACCGGACAGGGAGGACCTACGAGCAGTACTTC
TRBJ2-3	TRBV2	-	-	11	CASKLEDTQYF	TGTGCCAGCAAGCTGGAAGATACGCAGTATTTT
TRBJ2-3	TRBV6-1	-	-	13	CASSVGERDTQYF	TGTGCCAGCAGTGTAGGGGAGAGAGATACGCAGTATTTT